One and the same sample provided the 10 T cell receptor beta chains below, sequenced in a study of blood T cell repertoires in COVID-19. TCRdb's table, derived via immunoSEQ multiplex PCR, lists solely in-frame clones and lacks some. The sample consists of 250,000 to 300,000 clones, about 90% of them appearing once. Sequenced sample: peripheral blood. The source is a woman younger than 45 with COVID-19, enrolled during active disease.

The chain combines TRBV9 with TRBJ2-1; TRBD2 might be the D (5 bases). Germline V gene lookup returns CDR1 SGDLS and CDR2 YYNGEE. CDR3 length: 13 amino acids. V was cut by 3 bases and J by 9 bases, with 13 bases left in between. The CDR3 nucleotides read TGTGCCAGCAGCGGAGGTAGCGCGGGTGAGCAGTTCTTC. Amino acids: CASSGGSAGEQFF.

As DNA, the CDR3 is TGTGCCAGCAGTTACGGGCTGGGGGCGCCTGGAAACACCATATATTTT. Protein product: CASSYGLGAPGNTIYF. The gene calls are TRBV6-5 and TRBJ1-3, with a weak D call TRBD1 (6 bases). Germline CDR1 and CDR2: MNHEY and SVGAGI. V gave up 2 bases and J gave up 2 bases, with 13 bases separating them. The CDR3 is made up of 16 amino acids.

The gene calls are TRBV15 and TRBJ1-2; TRBD1 is a possible D gene (6 bases). This CDR3 comprises 12 residues. Trimming took off 8 bases at V and 2 bases at J, with 9 bases between the two ends. Germline values: CDR1 LNHNV, CDR2 YYDKDF (reference sequence). In DNA, the CDR3 is TGTGCCACCGAAGGACAGAACTATGGCTACACCTTC. It specifies CATEGQNYGYTF.

The rearrangement uses TRBV9 and TRBJ1-4, with D perhaps TRBD1 (6 bases). This CDR3 comprises 15 residues. Trimming took off 4 bases at V and 5 bases at J, with 15 bases between the two ends. Germline CDR1 SGDLS, CDR2 YYNGEE. The CDR3 region has the DNA TGTGCCAGCAGCTTCGGGACATCGCAGAATGAAAAACTGTTTTTT. Its protein product is CASSFGTSQNEKLFF.

V usage is TRBV6-5 and J usage is TRBJ1-1; TRBD1 is a possible D gene (5 bases). Trimming removed 10 bases from V and 4 bases from J, with 22 bases in between. Looked up from germline, CDR1 is MNHEY and CDR2 is SVGAGI. The length of the CDR3 is 15 residues. CDR3 loop: CATARPYGGGTEAFF. CDR3 nucleotide sequence: TGTGCCACCGCGAGACCCTACGGGGGAGGCACTGAAGCTTTCTTT.

A single count supports this clone. The chain employs TRBV5-4 and TRBJ2-1; TRBD1 aligns across 7 bases. The CDR3 covers 16 residues. Germline V CDR1 and CDR2: SGHNT, YYREEE (reference sequence). After removal of 4 bases from V and 0 bases from J, the junction contained 7 bases not matched to a gene. CDR3 sequence: CASSGTTGSSYNEQFF. CDR3 DNA: TGTGCCAGCAGCGGAACGACAGGGAGCTCCTACAATGAGCAGTTCTTC. The full variable domain, in which reference TRBV5-4 and TRBJ2-1 provide the parts outside the CDR3, is ETGVTQSPTHLIKTRGQQVTLRCSSQSGHNTVSWYQQALGQGPQFIFQYYREEENGRGNFPPRFSGLQFPNYSSELNVNALELDDSALYLCASSGTTGSSYNEQFFGPGTRLTVL.

V and J are TRBV6-5 and TRBJ2-7; 8 nucleotides align to TRBD1. The CDR3 consists of 13 residues. Trimming at V came to 10 bases and at J to 4 bases, leaving 9 bases not matched to a gene. Germline lookup yields CDR1 MNHEY and CDR2 SVGAGI. CDR3 amino acids: CATTLQGEYEQYF. In nucleotides, the CDR3 is TGTGCCACTACATTACAGGGGGAGTACGAGCAGTACTTC.

This rearrangement joins TRBV28 to TRBJ1-4; 11 bases match TRBD1. This CDR3 has 14 residues. With V trimmed by 6 bases and J by 10 bases, 7 bases remained unmatched. Germline CDR1 and CDR2: MDHEN and SYDVKM. CDR3 nucleotides: TGTGCCAGCAGAACTCCCGGGACAGGGGGAAAACTGTTTTTT. Its protein is CASRTPGTGGKLFF.

The chain combines TRBV27 with TRBJ2-7; 8 bases match TRBD2. The CDR3 is 15 residues long. CDR1 and CDR2 from the germline V gene are MNHEY and SMNVEV (reference sequence). Trimming cost V 4 bases and J 0 bases; bases outside gene matches: 5. CDR3 in amino acids: CASSWGGGYSYEQYF. CDR3 nucleotides: TGTGCCAGCAGTTGGGGCGGGGGGTACTCCTACGAGCAGTACTTC.

The chain has TRBV4-2 and TRBJ2-7; 9 bases are a match to TRBD1. The trim removed 4 bases at V and 2 bases at J, leaving 6 bases unmatched. Germline V CDR1 and CDR2: LGHNA, YNFKEQ. The CDR3 has 15 amino acids. The CDR3 loop reads CASSRGTGNTYEQYF. CDR3 coding DNA: TGTGCCAGCAGCCGAGGGACAGGGAACACCTACGAGCAGTACTTC.